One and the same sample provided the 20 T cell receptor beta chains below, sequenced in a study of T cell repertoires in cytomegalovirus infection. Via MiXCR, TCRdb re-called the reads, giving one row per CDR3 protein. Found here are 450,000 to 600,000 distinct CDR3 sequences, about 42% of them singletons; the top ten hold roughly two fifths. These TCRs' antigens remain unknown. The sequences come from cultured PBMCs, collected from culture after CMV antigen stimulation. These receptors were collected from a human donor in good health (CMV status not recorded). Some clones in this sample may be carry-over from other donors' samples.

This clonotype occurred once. The CDR3 loop is CASNQGTGWSSGELFF. In DNA, the CDR3 is TGTGCCAGTAACCAAGGGACAGGTTGGTCGTCCGGGGAGCTGTTTTTT. The rearrangement uses TRBV19 and TRBJ2-2; TRBD1 matches at 8 bases. The length of the CDR3 is 16 residues. V trimming: 7 bases; J trimming: 6 bases; junction bases outside the gene matches: 13. Germline CDR1 and CDR2: LNHDA and SQIVND (reference sequence).

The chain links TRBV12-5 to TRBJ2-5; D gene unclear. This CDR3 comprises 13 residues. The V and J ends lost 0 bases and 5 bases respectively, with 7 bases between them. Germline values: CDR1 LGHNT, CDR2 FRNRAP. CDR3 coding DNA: TGTGCTAGTGGTTTGGTAGGAGTGGAGACCCAGTACTTC. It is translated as CASGLVGVETQYF.

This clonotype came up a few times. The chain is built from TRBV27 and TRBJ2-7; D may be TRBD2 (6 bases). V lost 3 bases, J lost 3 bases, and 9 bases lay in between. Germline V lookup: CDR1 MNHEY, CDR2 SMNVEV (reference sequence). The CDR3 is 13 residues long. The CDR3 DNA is TGTGCCAGCAGTTTTGGGGGGATCTACGAGCAGTACTTC. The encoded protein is CASSFGGIYEQYF.

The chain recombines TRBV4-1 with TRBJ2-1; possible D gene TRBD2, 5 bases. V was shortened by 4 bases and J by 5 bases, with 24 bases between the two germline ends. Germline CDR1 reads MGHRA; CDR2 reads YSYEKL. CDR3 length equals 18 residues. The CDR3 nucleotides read TGCGCCAGCAGCCCCAGACGGGCGGCTACCGAGACTAACAATGAGCAGTTCTTC. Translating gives CASSPRRAATETNNEQFF.

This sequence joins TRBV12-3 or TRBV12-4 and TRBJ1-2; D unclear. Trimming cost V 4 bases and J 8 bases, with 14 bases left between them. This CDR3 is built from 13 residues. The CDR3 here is CASSSLKRPGYTF. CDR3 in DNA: TGTGCCAGCAGTTCTCTGAAGCGTCCAGGCTACACCTTC.

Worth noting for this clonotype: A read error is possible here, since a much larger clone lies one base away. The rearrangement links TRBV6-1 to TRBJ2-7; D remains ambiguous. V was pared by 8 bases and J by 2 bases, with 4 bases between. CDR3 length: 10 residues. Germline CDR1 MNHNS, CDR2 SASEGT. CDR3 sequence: CASGAYEQYF. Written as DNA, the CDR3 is TGTGCCAGCGGGGCCTACGAGCAGTACTTC.

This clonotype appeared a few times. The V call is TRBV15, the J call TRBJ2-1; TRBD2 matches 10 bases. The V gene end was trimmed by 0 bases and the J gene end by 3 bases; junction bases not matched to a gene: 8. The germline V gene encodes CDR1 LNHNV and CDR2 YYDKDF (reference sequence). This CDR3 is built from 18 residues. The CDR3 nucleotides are TGTGCCACCAGCAGAGATAAGGCTAGCGGGAGTCTCTACAATGAGCAGTTCTTC. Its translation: CATSRDKASGSLYNEQFF.

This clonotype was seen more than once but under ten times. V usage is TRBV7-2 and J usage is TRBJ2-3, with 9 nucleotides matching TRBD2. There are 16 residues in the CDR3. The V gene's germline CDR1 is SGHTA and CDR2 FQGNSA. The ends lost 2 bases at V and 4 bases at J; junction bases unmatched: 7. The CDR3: CASSLFSGSPPDTQYF. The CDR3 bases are TGTGCCAGCAGCTTATTTAGCGGGAGTCCGCCAGATACGCAGTATTTT.

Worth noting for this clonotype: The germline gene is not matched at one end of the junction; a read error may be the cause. In DNA, the CDR3 is TGTGTCAGCAGCCATAATCTTCAATCAGGGGACATTGGTCCCTTT. It translates to CVSSHNLQSGDIGPF. The genes are TRBV7-2 and TRBJ1-1; TRBD1 is a possible D gene (6 bases). In germline, CDR1 is SGHTA, CDR2 FQGNSA. This CDR3 has 15 amino acids.

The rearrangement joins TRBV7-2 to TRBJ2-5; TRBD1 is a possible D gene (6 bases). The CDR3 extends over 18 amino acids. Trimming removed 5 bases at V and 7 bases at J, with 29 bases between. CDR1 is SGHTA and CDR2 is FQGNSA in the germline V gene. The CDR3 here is CASSQAPTRTAVKGTQYF. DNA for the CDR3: TGTGCCAGCAGCCAAGCACCCACCCGGACAGCCGTTAAGGGGACCCAGTACTTC.

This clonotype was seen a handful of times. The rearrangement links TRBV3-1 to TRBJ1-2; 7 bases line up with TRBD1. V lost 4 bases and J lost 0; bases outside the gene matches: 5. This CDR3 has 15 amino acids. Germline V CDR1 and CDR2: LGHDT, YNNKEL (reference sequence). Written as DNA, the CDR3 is TGTGCCAGCAGCCGTTCCGGGACAGCTAACTATGGCTACACCTTC. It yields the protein CASSRSGTANYGYTF.

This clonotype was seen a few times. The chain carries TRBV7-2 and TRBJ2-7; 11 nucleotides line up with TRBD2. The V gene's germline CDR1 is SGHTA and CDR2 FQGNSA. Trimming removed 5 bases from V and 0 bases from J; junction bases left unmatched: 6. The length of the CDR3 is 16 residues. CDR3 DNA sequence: TGTGCCAGCAGCCCTGGACTAGCGGGTAACTCCTACGAGCAGTACTTC. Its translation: CASSPGLAGNSYEQYF.

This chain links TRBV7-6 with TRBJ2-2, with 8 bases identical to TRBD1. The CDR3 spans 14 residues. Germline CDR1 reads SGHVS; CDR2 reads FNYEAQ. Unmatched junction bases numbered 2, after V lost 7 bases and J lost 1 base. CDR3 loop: CASNGQGNTGELFF. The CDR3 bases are TGTGCCAGCAACGGACAGGGGAACACCGGGGAGCTGTTTTTT.

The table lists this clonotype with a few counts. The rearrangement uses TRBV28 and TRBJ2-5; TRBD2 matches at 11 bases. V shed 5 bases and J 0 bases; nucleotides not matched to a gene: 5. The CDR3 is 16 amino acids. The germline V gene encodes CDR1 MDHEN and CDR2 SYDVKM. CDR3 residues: CASSRLAGRDQETQYF. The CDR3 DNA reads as TGTGCCAGCAGTCGACTAGCGGGGAGAGACCAAGAGACCCAGTACTTC.

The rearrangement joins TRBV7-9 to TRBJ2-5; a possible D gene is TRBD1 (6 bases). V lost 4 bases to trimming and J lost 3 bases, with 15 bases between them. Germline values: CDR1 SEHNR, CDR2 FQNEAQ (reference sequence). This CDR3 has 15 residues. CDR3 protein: CASSSNRVLEETQYF. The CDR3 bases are TGTGCCAGCAGCTCAAACAGGGTACTGGAAGAGACCCAGTACTTC.

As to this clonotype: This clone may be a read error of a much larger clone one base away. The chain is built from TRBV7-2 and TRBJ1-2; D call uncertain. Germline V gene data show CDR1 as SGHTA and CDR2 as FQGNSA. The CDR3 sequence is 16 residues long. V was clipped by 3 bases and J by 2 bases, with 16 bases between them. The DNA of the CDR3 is TGTGCCAGCAGCTTCTACTCCGTGACAAGGAACTATGGCTACACCTTC. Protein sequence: CASSFYSVTRNYGYTF.

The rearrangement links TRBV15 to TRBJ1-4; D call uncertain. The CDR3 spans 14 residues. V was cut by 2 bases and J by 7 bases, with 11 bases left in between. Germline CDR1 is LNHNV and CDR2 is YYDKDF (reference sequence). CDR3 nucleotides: TGTGCCACCAGCAGAATGCCAGTCGTTGAAAAACTGTTTTTT. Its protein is CATSRMPVVEKLFF.

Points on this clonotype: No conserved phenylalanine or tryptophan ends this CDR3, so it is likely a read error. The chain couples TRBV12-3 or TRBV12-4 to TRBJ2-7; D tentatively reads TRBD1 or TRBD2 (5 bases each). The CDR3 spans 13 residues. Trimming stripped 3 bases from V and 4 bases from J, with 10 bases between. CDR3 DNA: TGTGCCAGCAGTTTCGGGACCAAATACGAGCAGTACTAC. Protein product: CASSFGTKYEQYY.

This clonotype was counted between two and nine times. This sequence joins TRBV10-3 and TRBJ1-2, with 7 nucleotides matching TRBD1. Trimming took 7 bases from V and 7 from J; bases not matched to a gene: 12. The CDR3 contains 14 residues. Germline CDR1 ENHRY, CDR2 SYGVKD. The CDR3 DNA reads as TGTGCCATCACCGAGACAGGGCTGGCGTCTGGCTACACCTTC. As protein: CAITETGLASGYTF.

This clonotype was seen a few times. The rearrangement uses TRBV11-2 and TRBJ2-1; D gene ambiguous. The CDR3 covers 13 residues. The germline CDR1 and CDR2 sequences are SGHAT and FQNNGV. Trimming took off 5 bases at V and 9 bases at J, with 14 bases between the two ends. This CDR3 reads CASSGVGVGEQFF. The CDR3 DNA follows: TGTGCCAGCAGCGGAGTTGGGGTAGGTGAGCAGTTCTTC. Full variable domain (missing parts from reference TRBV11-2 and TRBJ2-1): EAGVAQSPRYKIIEKRQSVAFWCNPISGHATLYWYQQILGQGPKLLIQFQNNGVVDDSQLPKDRFSAERLKGVDSTLKIQPAKLEDSAVYLCASSGVGVGEQFFGPGTRLTVL.